A single sample is the source of the 18 T cell receptor beta chains below, sequenced in a study of T cells of healthy individuals. TCRdb re-derived calls from the 5' RACE reads in MiXCR, one entry per CDR3 protein. The repertoire consists of 60,000 to 75,000 distinct CDR3 sequences, with about 17% occurring once and the leading ten covering about 4.7%. The receptors stem from a human donor in good health.

The chain carries TRBV6-2 or TRBV6-3 and TRBJ1-5; D possibly corresponds to TRBD1 (6 bases). V was pared by 6 bases and J by 8 bases, with 23 bases between. This CDR3 has 16 residues. Germline V gene lookup returns CDR1 MNHEY and CDR2 SVGEGT. The CDR3 coding sequence is TGTGCCAGCAGCGTGGGGGCCAGGCCACCGAATGAGCCCCAGCATTTT. Its protein is CASSVGARPPNEPQHF.

This clonotype has a count of ten or more. The chain joins TRBV7-9 to TRBJ2-3, with 7 positions matching TRBD1. V lost 2 bases, J lost 3 bases, and 5 bases stayed unmatched. The V gene's germline CDR1 is SEHNR and CDR2 FQNEAQ (reference sequence). This CDR3 has 15 residues. The CDR3 protein is CASSLRGTETDTQYF. The DNA of the CDR3 is TGTGCCAGCAGCTTAAGAGGGACAGAAACAGATACGCAGTATTTT.

V gene TRBV5-1 combines with J gene TRBJ2-3, with D possibly TRBD1 on 6 matching bases. CDR1 and CDR2 from the germline V gene are SGHRS and YFSETQ. V was clipped by 0 bases and J by 4 bases, with 15 bases between them. The CDR3 is 16 residues long. In DNA form, the CDR3 reads TGCGCCAGCAGCTTGGGGCGATTCTCAGGGGCAGATACGCAGTATTTT. Translating it yields CASSLGRFSGADTQYF.

This clonotype was seen many times. The chain employs TRBV27 and TRBJ2-1; 7 bases align to TRBD1. V lost 7 bases, J lost 0 bases, and 9 bases stayed unmatched. Germline values: CDR1 MNHEY, CDR2 SMNVEV (reference sequence). The CDR3 loop spans 16 amino acids. The CDR3 region is CASTAGTVSSYNEQFF. The CDR3 DNA reads TGTGCCAGCACGGCCGGGACAGTGAGCTCCTACAATGAGCAGTTCTTC.

This clonotype was seen a few times. The chain employs TRBV7-2 and TRBJ1-1; D unresolved. Trimming stripped 2 bases from V and 3 bases from J, with 16 bases between. The CDR3 runs 16 residues. CDR1 is SGHTA, CDR2 FQGNSA, per germline. In nucleotides, the CDR3 is TGTGCCAGCAGCTTATCGGCCAGCCAGTTGTACACTGAAGCTTTCTTT. It specifies CASSLSASQLYTEAFF.

This clonotype was recorded at least ten times. The chain recombines TRBV29-1 with TRBJ2-1; D unresolved. The CDR3 loop spans 15 amino acids. V was clipped by 6 bases and J by 3 bases, with 18 bases between them. Germline V gene data show CDR1 as SQVTM and CDR2 as ANQGSEA. The CDR3 reads CSVPGVWLNYNEQFF. In nucleotides, the CDR3 is TGCAGCGTCCCAGGAGTTTGGCTAAACTACAATGAGCAGTTCTTC.

The chain carries TRBV10-1 and TRBJ2-7, with D perhaps matching TRBD1 (6 bases). The germline V gene has CDR1 WNHNN and CDR2 SYGVQD (reference sequence). CDR3 length equals 11 residues. The germline V and J ends were trimmed by 3 bases and 6 bases, with 6 bases remaining between them. The CDR3 spells CASSDRGEQYF. CDR3 coding DNA: TGCGCCAGCAGTGACAGGGGCGAGCAGTACTTC.

This clonotype was detected a few times. The J gene is TRBJ2-4, the V gene TRBV2; D is possibly TRBD2 (6 bases). Trimming took off 8 bases at V and 5 bases at J, with 19 bases between the two ends. The CDR3 contains 15 residues. Germline CDR1 is SNHLY and CDR2 is FYNNEI. CDR3 sequence reads: CASLKLLADQNIQYF. The CDR3 DNA reads TGTGCCAGCTTAAAGCTATTAGCGGATCAAAACATTCAGTACTTC.

The genes are TRBV6-5 and TRBJ2-7; no reliable D call. Germline CDR1 is MNHEY and CDR2 is SVGAGI. The CDR3 spans 13 residues. V lost 6 bases and J 0 bases, leaving 9 bases between the germline ends. The CDR3 bases are TGTGCCAGCAGATCCCCGGGCTCCTACGAGCAGTACTTC. This encodes CASRSPGSYEQYF.

This rearrangement joins TRBV15 to TRBJ1-2; possible D gene TRBD1, 5 bases. Germline assignment: CDR1 LNHNV and CDR2 YYDKDF (reference sequence). Between the trimmed V and J ends, which lost 3 bases and 8 bases, there was a span of 13 bases. The CDR3 runs 13 residues. The CDR3 bases are TGTGCCACCAGCAGTTTCCAGGGTGGCGGCTACACCTTC. This codes for CATSSFQGGGYTF.

This clonotype has at least ten counts. This sequence joins TRBV10-3 and TRBJ1-3; D may be TRBD1 (5 bases). Germline lookup yields CDR1 ENHRY and CDR2 SYGVKD. The V end lost 4 bases, the J end lost 0 bases, and 16 bases lay between the germline ends. The CDR3 sequence is 17 residues long. The CDR3: CAISGDRQILSGNTIYF. The CDR3, as DNA: TGTGCCATCAGTGGAGACCGACAGATACTCTCTGGAAACACCATATATTTT.

There are a few counts of this clonotype. The chain joins TRBV18 to TRBJ2-3, with D possibly TRBD1 on 6 matching bases. V was pared by 8 bases and J by 2 bases, with 17 bases between. The CDR3 has 15 amino acids. Germline values: CDR1 KGHSH, CDR2 LQKENI. This CDR3 reads CASPPDRLSTDTQYF. The CDR3 bases are TGTGCCAGCCCTCCGGACAGACTGTCCACAGATACGCAGTATTTT.

V usage is TRBV2 and J usage is TRBJ2-4; D call uncertain. CDR3 length: 13 residues. CDR1 SNHLY and CDR2 FYNNEI come from the germline V gene. The ends were cut back, 6 bases at V and 7 bases at J, with 13 bases in the middle. CDR3 region: CASRAGLGNIQYF. The CDR3 DNA reads as TGTGCCAGCAGGGCCGGGCTAGGCAACATTCAGTACTTC.

This clonotype was picked up a small number of times. The chain joins TRBV6-2 or TRBV6-3 to TRBJ1-5; D gene ambiguous. Germline V gene data show CDR1 as MNHEY and CDR2 as SVGEGT. The ends were cut back, 6 bases at V and 0 bases at J, with 9 bases in the middle. This CDR3 is 14 amino acids long. In DNA, the CDR3 is TGTGCCAGCAGGATCGGGAATAGCAATCAGCCCCAGCATTTT. It yields the protein CASRIGNSNQPQHF.

This sequence joins TRBV7-2 and TRBJ2-3; TRBD2 agrees at 10 bases. Trimming removed 0 bases from V and 5 bases from J; junction bases left unmatched: 8. Looked up from germline, CDR1 is SGHTA and CDR2 is FQGNSA. The CDR3 spans 17 residues. In nucleotides, the CDR3 is TGTGCCAGCAGCTTAGCCCCAGCGGGGGGGGGTAGAGATACGCAGTATTTT. Protein product: CASSLAPAGGGRDTQYF.

This clonotype has more than one count but fewer than ten. The chain carries TRBV6-6 and TRBJ2-7; 9 bases map to TRBD1. Germline CDR1 is MNHNY and CDR2 is SVGAGI (reference sequence). Trimming cost V 6 bases and J 2 bases; bases outside gene matches: 8. CDR3 length: 15 amino acids. The CDR3 protein is CASSPRQGGTYEQYF. The CDR3 region has the DNA TGTGCCAGCAGCCCTAGACAGGGGGGAACCTACGAGCAGTACTTC.

The chain links TRBV6-5 to TRBJ2-7; a weak D match, TRBD1 (5 bases). The CDR3 is 13 amino acids. V lost 7 bases and J lost 0, with 10 bases in between. Germline V CDR1 and CDR2: MNHEY, SVGAGI. The CDR3 is CASTQGSSYEQYF. The DNA of the CDR3 is TGTGCCAGCACCCAGGGCAGCTCCTACGAGCAGTACTTC.

This chain links TRBV6-1 with TRBJ1-1, with D unclear. Between the trimmed V and J ends, which lost 8 bases and 0 bases, there was a span of 16 bases. The germline V gene encodes CDR1 MNHNS and CDR2 SASEGT. The CDR3 spans 15 residues. The CDR3 DNA is TGTGCCAGCCAAGAAGTCGTAGGGATGAACACTGAAGCTTTCTTT. This gives the protein CASQEVVGMNTEAFF.